Following are 15 T cell receptor beta chains from one sample sequenced in a study of control samples from healthy donors and cancer patients. TCRdb's copy holds only in-frame clones and misses some; the assay was immunoSEQ multiplex PCR. The sample has just under 150,000 clones, 75% to 95% seen once. The sample consisted of blood. The receptors originated from a man aged 25 to 40 in good health.

The table lists this clone with a count of one. This chain uses TRBV7-2 with TRBJ2-3; TRBD2 is a possible D gene (6 bases). This CDR3 spans 14 amino acids. Trimming pared 3 bases from V and 3 bases from J, leaving 10 bases between. The germline gives CDR1 SGHTA, CDR2 FQGNSA. The CDR3 bases are TGTGCCAGCAGCTTTGCGGGGAGGACAGATACGCAGTATTTT. Residues: CASSFAGRTDTQYF.

This clone was counted once. V and J are TRBV5-1 and TRBJ2-1, with D maybe TRBD2 (7 bases). Per the germline V gene, CDR1 is SGHRS and CDR2 is YFSETQ. The CDR3 is 14 residues long. V lost 2 bases, J lost 7 bases, and 13 bases lay in between. CDR3 loop: CASSLTGGTNEQFF. The CDR3 region has the DNA TGCGCCAGCAGCTTAACGGGGGGCACGAATGAGCAGTTCTTC.

The V gene is TRBV19, the J gene TRBJ2-1, with D possibly matching TRBD2 (5 bases). Trimming removed 4 bases from V and 0 bases from J, with 13 bases in between. The CDR3 runs 16 residues. Looked up from germline, CDR1 is LNHDA and CDR2 is SQIVND (reference sequence). The CDR3, as DNA: TGTGCCAGTAGTAAAACTAGGGCAAGCTCCTACAATGAGCAGTTCTTC. Protein: CASSKTRASSYNEQFF.

CDR3 coding DNA: TGCGCCAGCAGCCTGAGACTAGCGGGGTGGAACGAGCAGTACTTC. Residues: CASSLRLAGWNEQYF. The chain couples TRBV4-1 to TRBJ2-7, with 11 bases lining up with TRBD2. This CDR3 has 15 amino acids. CDR1 and CDR2 from the germline V gene are MGHRA and YSYEKL. The V and J ends lost 4 bases and 5 bases, in that order; junction bases with no gene match: 7.

The gene calls are TRBV19 and TRBJ1-5; 9 nucleotides line up with TRBD1. CDR1 and CDR2 (germline): LNHDA, SQIVND (reference sequence). The CDR3 consists of 16 residues. The V gene end was trimmed by 1 base and the J gene end by 3 bases; junction bases not matched to a gene: 4. The CDR3 nucleotides read TGTGCCAGTAGTATAGGGACAGGGGCGGTCAATCAGCCCCAGCATTTT. It translates to CASSIGTGAVNQPQHF.

The chain uses TRBV19 and TRBJ1-1; D is perhaps TRBD1 (6 bases). CDR3 length: 14 residues. Deletions cut 9 bases from V and 5 bases from J, with 19 bases between. Per the germline V gene, CDR1 is LNHDA and CDR2 is SQIVND (reference sequence). The CDR3 loop reads CASRLGTGNTEAFF. The CDR3 DNA sequence: TGTGCCAGCCGGTTAGGAACAGGGAATACTGAAGCTTTCTTT.

The rearrangement links TRBV18 to TRBJ1-1, with D possibly being TRBD1 (6 bases). Germline V gene lookup returns CDR1 KGHSH and CDR2 LQKENI. The CDR3 length is 15 residues. Trimming removed 1 base at V and 4 bases at J, with 13 bases between. The CDR3 DNA reads as TGTGCCAGCTCACCACTATCGGGGGCAAGCACTGAAGCTTTCTTT. Protein sequence: CASSPLSGASTEAFF.

This clone appeared a single time. The chain joins TRBV24-1 to TRBJ1-2, with a possible D match to TRBD1 (6 bases). CDR3 length: 15 residues. Germline values: CDR1 KGHDR, CDR2 SFDVKD. V was pared by 2 bases and J by 3 bases, with 12 bases between. DNA for the CDR3: TGTGCCACCAGTGATTCGCAGACAGGTGACTATGGCTACACCTTC. Translated: CATSDSQTGDYGYTF.

The genes are TRBV6-5 and TRBJ1-2, with D unclear. Germline values: CDR1 MNHEY, CDR2 SVGAGI. The V gene lost 4 bases and the J gene lost 2 bases, with 8 bases spanning the gap. There are 13 residues in the CDR3. CDR3 sequence: CASSSNPNYGYTF. CDR3 bases: TGTGCCAGCAGTTCCAATCCCAACTATGGCTACACCTTC.

The chain couples TRBV7-9 to TRBJ1-6; no firm D call. CDR3 length equals 13 residues. V dropped 5 bases and J dropped 4 bases, with 6 bases sitting between them. Germline values: CDR1 SEHNR, CDR2 FQNEAQ (reference sequence). CDR3 in DNA: TGTGCCAGCAGCCAAGAATATAATTCACCCCTCCACTTT. It is translated as CASSQEYNSPLHF.

The V and J genes are TRBV7-3 and TRBJ2-7; 13 nucleotides match TRBD2. Trimming took 5 bases from V and 4 from J; bases not matched to a gene: 5. Germline lookup yields CDR1 SGHTA and CDR2 FQGTGA. CDR3 length: 15 residues. CDR3 nucleotides: TGTGCCAGCAGCCCTACTAGCGGGGGGGCATACGAGCAGTACTTC. This codes for CASSPTSGGAYEQYF.

The V gene is TRBV7-9, the J gene TRBJ1-3; unclear D gene. Germline V gene data show CDR1 as SEHNR and CDR2 as FQNEAQ (reference sequence). The CDR3 is made up of 17 amino acids. Between the trimmed V and J ends, which lost 1 base and 0 bases, there was a span of 13 bases. The CDR3 spells CASSLDGRLSSGNTIYF. Written as DNA, the CDR3 is TGTGCCAGCAGCTTAGATGGCAGGCTAAGCTCTGGAAACACCATATATTTT. The complete variable domain, with remaining parts taken from reference TRBV7-9 and TRBJ1-3, reads DTGVSQNPRHKITKRGQNVTFRCDPISEHNRLYWYRQTLGQGPEFLTYFQNEAQLEKSRLLSDRFSAERPKGSFSTLEIQRTEQGDSAMYLCASSLDGRLSSGNTIYFGEGSWLTVV.

The rearrangement links TRBV5-6 to TRBJ1-4, with TRBD1 identical over 7 bases. J lost 5 bases, V lost 4 bases, and 5 bases had no gene match. The CDR3 runs to 14 residues. CDR1 is SGHDT and CDR2 is YYEEEE in the germline V gene. The CDR3 here is CASSTGTVNEKLFF. The CDR3 DNA sequence: TGTGCCAGCAGCACCGGGACAGTGAATGAAAAACTGTTTTTT.

With regard to this clone: Compared with germline, one end of the junction differs, possibly owing to a read error. J is TRBJ1-2 and V is TRBV3-1 (or the pseudogene TRBV3-2), with a possible D match to TRBD1 (6 bases). Per the germline V gene, CDR1 is LGHDT and CDR2 is YNNKEL (reference sequence). The CDR3 has 16 amino acids. The CDR3 region has the DNA TGTGCCAGCAGCCACCGGGTGGGGGCCGGGCCAGGTGAAGCCAACTTC. Its translation: CASSHRVGAGPGEANF.

This chain uses TRBV6-5 with TRBJ1-2; perhaps TRBD1 as D (6 bases). This CDR3 has 14 amino acids. V lost 6 bases and J lost 7, with 18 bases in between. Germline CDR1 is MNHEY and CDR2 is SVGAGI. The CDR3 bases are TGTGCCAGCAGCCTGGACAGTGCCCCGGGTGGCTACACCTTC. Its translation is CASSLDSAPGGYTF.